A selection of T cell receptor beta chains follows, all from one sample in a study of T cells in Graves' hyperthyroidism and ophthalmopathy. TCRdb independently ran MiXCR on the multiplex PCR reads; one entry per CDR3 protein. The sample lists approximately 400,000 distinct CDR3 sequences, 15% to 20% occurring once. Sequenced input: blood. Source of these receptors: a woman aged 18-29 years with Graves' hyperthyroidism. Both conserved end residues are part of each CDR3. Fields, in order: D gene, clone size, J gene, V gene, CDR3 length, CDR3 protein, CDR3 DNA. The D gene is left open where the match is weak. A row's size may be missing; if present it is once, few, many or a size class.

D gene: TRBD1; clone size: many; J gene: TRBJ2-7; V gene: TRBV25-1; CDR3 length: 14; CDR3 protein: CASTNGDRGYEQYF; CDR3 DNA: TGTGCCAGCACAAATGGGGACAGGGGCTACGAGCAGTACTTC
D gene: .; clone size: many; J gene: TRBJ2-7; V gene: TRBV14; CDR3 length: 16; CDR3 protein: CASSDVGVSVFYEQYF; CDR3 DNA: TGTGCCAGCAGCGACGTCGGGGTCTCCGTTTTCTACGAGCAGTACTTC
D gene: .; clone size: many; J gene: TRBJ1-2; V gene: TRBV28; CDR3 length: 14; CDR3 protein: CASSLVGAVYGYTF; CDR3 DNA: TGTGCCAGCAGTTTAGTGGGGGCGGTCTATGGCTACACCTTC
D gene: .; clone size: many; J gene: TRBJ2-6; V gene: TRBV6-4; CDR3 length: 14; CDR3 protein: CASSDSAGANVLTF; CDR3 DNA: TGTGCCAGCAGTGACTCGGCTGGGGCCAACGTCCTGACTTTC
D gene: TRBD2; clone size: many; J gene: TRBJ2-7; V gene: TRBV11-2; CDR3 length: 15; CDR3 protein: CASSLGGLAGYEQYF; CDR3 DNA: TGTGCCAGCAGCTTAGGAGGACTAGCGGGCTACGAGCAGTACTTC
D gene: TRBD1; clone size: many; J gene: TRBJ2-5; V gene: TRBV12-3/TRBV12-4; CDR3 length: 13; CDR3 protein: CASRPDRTETQYF; CDR3 DNA: TGTGCCAGCAGGCCGGACAGGACGGAGACCCAGTACTTC
D gene: .; clone size: many; J gene: TRBJ1-6; V gene: TRBV28; CDR3 length: 15; CDR3 protein: CASTLGGQNNSPLHF; CDR3 DNA: TGTGCCAGCACCCTTGGAGGACAAAATAATTCACCCCTCCACTTT
D gene: .; clone size: many; J gene: TRBJ1-1; V gene: TRBV12-3/TRBV12-4; CDR3 length: 14; CDR3 protein: CASSSGTSMTEAFF; CDR3 DNA: TGTGCCAGCAGTTCCGGGACAAGTATGACTGAAGCTTTCTTT
D gene: TRBD1; clone size: many; J gene: TRBJ2-2; V gene: TRBV6-2/TRBV6-3; CDR3 length: 15; CDR3 protein: CASSSARTGGGELFF; CDR3 DNA: TGTGCCAGCAGTTCGGCAAGGACAGGGGGCGGGGAGCTGTTTTTT
D gene: .; clone size: many; J gene: TRBJ1-2; V gene: TRBV6-5; CDR3 length: 13; CDR3 protein: CASRTDRGYGYTF; CDR3 DNA: TGTGCCAGCAGAACGGACAGAGGGTATGGCTACACCTTC
D gene: .; clone size: many; J gene: TRBJ1-5; V gene: TRBV7-9; CDR3 length: 15; CDR3 protein: CASSREGLGNQPQHF; CDR3 DNA: TGTGCCAGCAGCCGAGAAGGGCTTGGCAATCAGCCCCAGCATTTT
D gene: .; clone size: many; J gene: TRBJ1-1; V gene: TRBV11-3; CDR3 length: 12; CDR3 protein: CASSHRDTEAFF; CDR3 DNA: TGTGCCAGCAGCCACCGGGACACTGAAGCTTTCTTT
D gene: TRBD1; clone size: .; J gene: TRBJ1-2; V gene: TRBV6-1; CDR3 length: 15; CDR3 protein: CASSEGTGLYYGYTF; CDR3 DNA: TGTGCCAGCAGTGAAGGGACAGGGTTGTACTATGGCTACACCTTC
D gene: .; clone size: few; J gene: TRBJ1-1; V gene: TRBV5-1; CDR3 length: 14; CDR3 protein: CAGSLGQANTEAFF; CDR3 DNA: TGCGCCGGCAGCTTGGGGCAGGCGAACACTGAAGCTTTCTTT
D gene: TRBD1; clone size: .; J gene: TRBJ2-7; V gene: TRBV13; CDR3 length: 14; CDR3 protein: CASSPNRQGLEQYF; CDR3 DNA: TGTGCCAGCAGCCCAAACCGACAGGGGCTCGAGCAGTACTTC
D gene: .; clone size: many; J gene: TRBJ1-2; V gene: TRBV10-2; CDR3 length: 13; CDR3 protein: CASSEEGNYGYTF; CDR3 DNA: TGCGCCAGCAGTGAGGAGGGGAACTATGGCTACACCTTC
D gene: .; clone size: .; J gene: TRBJ1-1; V gene: TRBV20-1; CDR3 length: 15; CDR3 protein: CSARVGQNVDTEAFF; CDR3 DNA: TGCAGTGCTAGAGTAGGACAGAATGTGGACACTGAAGCTTTCTTT
D gene: TRBD1; clone size: .; J gene: TRBJ2-7; V gene: TRBV29-1; CDR3 length: 15; CDR3 protein: CSVETPGQKNYEQYF; CDR3 DNA: TGCAGCGTTGAAACCCCGGGACAGAAGAATTACGAGCAGTACTTC
D gene: .; clone size: many; J gene: TRBJ1-1; V gene: TRBV5-1; CDR3 length: 14; CDR3 protein: CASSLERRSTEAFF; CDR3 DNA: TGCGCCAGCAGCTTGGAAAGGAGGAGCACTGAAGCTTTCTTT
D gene: .; clone size: many; J gene: TRBJ2-7; V gene: TRBV7-8; CDR3 length: 16; CDR3 protein: CASTTSPGPMSREQYF; CDR3 DNA: TGTGCCAGCACCACCTCCCCTGGACCCATGTCTAGGGAGCAGTACTTC
D gene: .; clone size: many; J gene: TRBJ1-1; V gene: TRBV12-3/TRBV12-4; CDR3 length: 11; CDR3 protein: CASSPLVEAFF; CDR3 DNA: TGTGCCAGCAGTCCATTGGTGGAAGCTTTCTTT
D gene: TRBD1; clone size: many; J gene: TRBJ2-7; V gene: TRBV20-1; CDR3 length: 14; CDR3 protein: CSARSGTAGYEQYF; CDR3 DNA: TGCAGTGCTAGATCGGGGACAGCAGGCTACGAGCAGTACTTC
D gene: .; clone size: many; J gene: TRBJ2-5; V gene: TRBV6-1; CDR3 length: 15; CDR3 protein: CASSENIGGQETQYF; CDR3 DNA: TGTGCCAGCAGTGAAAATATTGGCGGCCAAGAGACCCAGTACTTC
D gene: .; clone size: many; J gene: TRBJ1-2; V gene: TRBV28; CDR3 length: 14; CDR3 protein: CASYALSGHYGYTF; CDR3 DNA: TGTGCCAGCTACGCCCTCTCGGGTCACTATGGCTACACCTTC
D gene: .; clone size: many; J gene: TRBJ2-7; V gene: TRBV5-1; CDR3 length: 14; CDR3 protein: CASSLAALGDEQYF; CDR3 DNA: TGCGCCAGCAGCTTGGCCGCTCTAGGGGACGAGCAGTACTTC
D gene: .; clone size: many; J gene: TRBJ2-5; V gene: TRBV7-9; CDR3 length: 14; CDR3 protein: CASSPPGGLGTQYF; CDR3 DNA: TGTGCCAGCAGCCCCCCAGGGGGGTTGGGGACCCAGTACTTC
D gene: .; clone size: few; J gene: TRBJ1-4; V gene: TRBV12-3/TRBV12-4; CDR3 length: 14; CDR3 protein: CASSPGLAGEKLFF; CDR3 DNA: TGTGCCAGCAGCCCCGGACTGGCGGGGGAAAAACTGTTTTTT
D gene: .; clone size: .; J gene: TRBJ1-1; V gene: TRBV12-3/TRBV12-4; CDR3 length: 12; CDR3 protein: CASSLGLVSAFF; CDR3 DNA: TGTGCCAGCAGTTTAGGGCTAGTTTCGGCTTTCTTT
D gene: .; clone size: many; J gene: TRBJ2-7; V gene: TRBV15; CDR3 length: 15; CDR3 protein: CATSRDSAAFYEQYF; CDR3 DNA: TGTGCCACCAGCAGAGATTCAGCAGCTTTCTACGAGCAGTACTTC
D gene: .; clone size: few; J gene: TRBJ1-1; V gene: TRBV14; CDR3 length: 13; CDR3 protein: CASTTGPNTEAFF; CDR3 DNA: TGTGCCAGCACCACAGGGCCCAACACTGAAGCTTTCTTT
D gene: .; clone size: many; J gene: TRBJ1-1; V gene: TRBV6-1; CDR3 length: 12; CDR3 protein: CASSVGPTEAFF; CDR3 DNA: TGTGCCAGCAGTGTGGGGCCCACTGAAGCTTTCTTT
D gene: TRBD1; clone size: .; J gene: TRBJ2-4; V gene: TRBV7-8; CDR3 length: 15; CDR3 protein: CASSRSTGNSHIKYF; CDR3 DNA: TGTGCCAGCAGCCGATCGACAGGGAACAGTCACATTAAGTACTTC
D gene: .; clone size: .; J gene: TRBJ2-7; V gene: TRBV4-1; CDR3 length: 16; CDR3 protein: CASSQDQRTTTYEQYF; CDR3 DNA: TGCGCCAGCAGCCAAGATCAGAGGACGACAACCTACGAGCAGTACTTC
D gene: .; clone size: many; J gene: TRBJ2-6; V gene: TRBV2; CDR3 length: 17; CDR3 protein: CASRVSFLSSGANVLTF; CDR3 DNA: TGTGCCAGCAGGGTATCATTCTTAAGCTCTGGGGCCAACGTCCTGACTTTC
D gene: .; clone size: few; J gene: TRBJ2-3; V gene: TRBV20-1; CDR3 length: 11; CDR3 protein: CSARGSYGQYF; CDR3 DNA: TGCAGTGCTAGGGGAAGCTATGGGCAGTATTTT
D gene: TRBD1; clone size: many; J gene: TRBJ2-5; V gene: TRBV9; CDR3 length: 15; CDR3 protein: CASSIGGTGDETQYF; CDR3 DNA: TGTGCCAGCAGCATAGGAGGGACAGGGGACGAGACCCAGTACTTC
D gene: .; clone size: many; J gene: TRBJ1-5; V gene: TRBV7-9; CDR3 length: 14; CDR3 protein: CASSLDRLAQPQHF; CDR3 DNA: TGTGCCAGCAGCCTCGACAGGCTGGCTCAGCCCCAGCATTTT
D gene: TRBD1; clone size: .; J gene: TRBJ2-7; V gene: TRBV11-2; CDR3 length: 14; CDR3 protein: CASSPGTGGAEQYF; CDR3 DNA: TGTGCCAGCAGCCCGGGGACAGGGGGAGCCGAGCAGTACTTC
D gene: TRBD1; clone size: many; J gene: TRBJ2-7; V gene: TRBV6-1; CDR3 length: 15; CDR3 protein: CASSDRDRGTKEQYF; CDR3 DNA: TGTGCCAGCAGTGACCGGGACAGGGGGACGAAGGAGCAGTACTTC
D gene: TRBD1; clone size: .; J gene: TRBJ1-2; V gene: TRBV29-1; CDR3 length: 15; CDR3 protein: CSVEDRDSRNYGYTF; CDR3 DNA: TGCAGCGTTGAAGATAGGGACAGCAGGAACTATGGCTACACCTTC